This TCR beta chain was sequenced for a study of blood T cells in healthy people across ages. Per germline, CDR1 MRHNA and CDR2 SNTAGT. There are 15 residues in the CDR3. Trimming cost V 6 bases and J 4 bases, with 15 bases left between them. There were healthy Caucasian individuals from Russia, aged about 6 to 95, serving as donors. A sample-barcoded 5' primer and a J-beta primer mix were used in a second PCR of roughly 7 to 11 cycles. Via MiXCR, TCRdb re-called the 5' RACE reads, giving one row per CDR3 protein. The sample records 1.8 million or so distinct CDR3 sequences, 39% being singletons. This clonotype was seen more than once but under ten times. The antigen is not known. General observations from the study: Older age coincided with a roughly linear decline in TCR beta diversity per million T cells.

This chain uses TRBV6-4 with TRBJ2-2; D is undetermined. This sequence was found in a human donor in good health. Source material: blood. The DNA of the CDR3 is TGTGCCAGCAGCCGCGATCCCAGTGGCACCGGGGAGCTGTTTTTT. It codes for CASSRDPSGTGELFF.